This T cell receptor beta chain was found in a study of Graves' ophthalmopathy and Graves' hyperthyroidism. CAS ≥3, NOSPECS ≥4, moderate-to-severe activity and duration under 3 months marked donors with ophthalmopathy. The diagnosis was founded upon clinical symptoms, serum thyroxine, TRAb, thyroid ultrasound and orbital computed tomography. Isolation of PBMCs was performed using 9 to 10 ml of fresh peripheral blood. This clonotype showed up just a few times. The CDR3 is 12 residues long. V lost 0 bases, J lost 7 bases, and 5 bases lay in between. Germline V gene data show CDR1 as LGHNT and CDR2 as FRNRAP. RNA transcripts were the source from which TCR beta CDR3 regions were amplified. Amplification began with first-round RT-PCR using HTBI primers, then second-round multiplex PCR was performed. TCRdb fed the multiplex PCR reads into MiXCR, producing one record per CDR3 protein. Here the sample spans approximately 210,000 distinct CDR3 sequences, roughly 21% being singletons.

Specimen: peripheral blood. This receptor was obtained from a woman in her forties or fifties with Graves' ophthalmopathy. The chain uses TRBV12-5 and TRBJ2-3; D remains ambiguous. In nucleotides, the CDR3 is TGTGCTAGTGGTTTGGTCGTCTATACGCAGTATTTT. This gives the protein CASGLVVYTQYF.